The 29 T cell receptor beta chains reported below all come from one sample, sequenced in a study of T cells in Graves' hyperthyroidism and ophthalmopathy. Using RNA transcripts as the source, TCR beta CDR3 regions were amplified. First-round RT-PCR with HTBI primers amplified the TCR CDR3 region. TCRdb used MiXCR to reprocess the multiplex PCR reads, holding one entry per CDR3 protein. The repertoire holds hundreds of thousands of distinct CDR3 sequences, with approximately 24% as singletons. Sequences were obtained from blood. These receptors all come from a woman younger than 45 with Graves' ophthalmopathy.

The CDR3 reads CSVVGTSGSRYEQYF. The CDR3 region has the DNA TGCAGCGTTGTAGGGACTAGCGGGAGTAGGTACGAGCAGTACTTC. The J gene is TRBJ2-7, the V gene TRBV29-1, with 14 bases fitting TRBD2. V lost 4 bases, J lost 4 bases, and 6 bases stayed unmatched. Germline V gene data show CDR1 as SQVTM and CDR2 as ANQGSEA. The CDR3 consists of 15 residues.

This chain links TRBV24-1 with TRBJ2-7; tentative D call: TRBD2 (6 bases). Per germline, CDR1 KGHDR and CDR2 SFDVKD. Deletions cut 0 bases from V and 5 bases from J, with 7 bases between. The CDR3 is made up of 13 amino acids. CDR3 bases: TGTGCCACCAGTGATTTGCGGGGGAACGAGCAGTACTTC. It translates to CATSDLRGNEQYF.

There are many counts of this clonotype. The chain combines TRBV30 with TRBJ1-1; D is unresolved. The CDR3 length is 12 residues. V was trimmed by 0 bases and J by 2 bases, leaving 4 bases between them. Germline V gene lookup returns CDR1 GTSNPN and CDR2 SVGIG (reference sequence). The CDR3 here is CAWSVKNTEAFF. The CDR3 bases are TGTGCCTGGAGTGTAAAAAACACTGAAGCTTTCTTT.

The J gene is TRBJ1-2, the V gene TRBV19; 8 nucleotides agree with TRBD1. The ends lost 6 bases at V and 6 bases at J; junction bases unmatched: 12. Germline V lookup: CDR1 LNHDA, CDR2 SQIVND (reference sequence). The CDR3 spans 15 residues. CDR3 DNA sequence: TGTGCCAGTAGGGGAATACCGGCGGGACAGGATGGCTACACCTTC. Its translation: CASRGIPAGQDGYTF.

V gene TRBV28 combines with J gene TRBJ1-5; D unresolved. This CDR3 comprises 14 residues. Germline V gene sequence: CDR1 MDHEN, CDR2 SYDVKM. The ends were cut back, 4 bases at V and 7 bases at J, with 14 bases in the middle. CDR3 in DNA: TGTGCCAGCAGTTCAGCCTTGGCGCGGCAGCCCCAGCATTTT. It codes for CASSSALARQPQHF.

Ten or more counts support this clonotype. The chain combines TRBV6-1 with TRBJ1-5; no reliable D call. CDR3 length equals 17 residues. V lost 0 bases and J 0 bases, leaving 12 bases between the germline ends. CDR1 is MNHNS, CDR2 SASEGT, per germline. DNA of the CDR3: TGTGCCAGCAGTGAAGCGCCTGGACTATATAGCAATCAGCCCCAGCATTTT. It codes for CASSEAPGLYSNQPQHF.

In this sample, this clonotype turned up a few times. The chain is built from TRBV12-3 or TRBV12-4 and TRBJ1-1; D ambiguous. This CDR3 comprises 12 residues. Trimming stripped 6 bases from V and 3 bases from J, with 8 bases between. The CDR3, as DNA: TGTGCCAGCAGGCGGGAGTACACTGAAGCTTTCTTT. Protein: CASRREYTEAFF.

The chain couples TRBV29-1 to TRBJ2-2; no clear D. The CDR3 has 11 residues. Trimming left V 2 bases short and J 5 bases short, with 3 bases between. From germline, CDR1 is SQVTM and CDR2 ANQGSEA. CDR3 protein: CSVEWTGELFF. CDR3 bases: TGCAGCGTTGAATGGACCGGGGAGCTGTTTTTT.

This clonotype appeared many times. This chain joins TRBV4-3 and TRBJ1-5; D is unresolved. The V gene lost 1 base and the J gene lost 0 bases, with 10 bases spanning the gap. Per germline, CDR1 LGHNA and CDR2 YSLEER. This CDR3 is built from 16 residues. CDR3 loop: CASSQAYWASNQPQHF. The CDR3 DNA reads as TGCGCCAGCAGCCAAGCGTACTGGGCTAGCAATCAGCCCCAGCATTTT.

The chain combines TRBV11-2 with TRBJ2-7; no clear D gene. Germline CDR1 reads SGHAT; CDR2 reads FQNNGV. The CDR3 spans 14 residues. V lost 1 base, J lost 8 bases, and 15 bases lay in between. The CDR3 reads CASSLAAGPWKQYF. DNA for the CDR3: TGTGCCAGCAGCTTAGCAGCAGGCCCCTGGAAGCAGTACTTC.

This clonotype came up many times. V is TRBV20-1 and J is TRBJ1-2, with D unclear. Germline V gene sequence: CDR1 DFQATT, CDR2 SNEGSKA (reference sequence). The CDR3 spans 14 residues. V dropped 5 bases and J dropped 2 bases, with 15 bases sitting between them. The DNA for the CDR3 is TGCAGTGCTCGTCAGTCAACAGCGAACTATGGCTACACCTTC. Protein product: CSARQSTANYGYTF.

Worth noting for this clonotype: This may stem from a read error, because a much larger clone lies one nucleotide away. The genes are TRBV9 and TRBJ2-7, with TRBD2 identical over 8 bases. CDR1 is SGDLS and CDR2 is YYNGEE in the germline V gene. The CDR3 loop spans 15 amino acids. The CDR3 sequence is CASIVVPGGVDEQYF. The DNA of the CDR3 is TGTGCCAGCATCGTAGTGCCGGGGGGGGTAGACGAGCAGTACTTC. Full variable domain (remainder filled in from reference TRBV9 and TRBJ2-7): DSGVTQTPKHLITATGQRVTLRCSPRSGDLSVYWYQQSLDQGLQFLIQYYNGEERAKGNILERFSAQQFPDLHSELNLSSLELGDSALYFCASIVVPGGVDEQYFGPGTRLTVT.

Of note for this clonotype: An end of the junction does not agree with germline; a read error may underlie this. The chain employs TRBV20-1 and TRBJ2-4, with 7 bases aligning to TRBD1. The germline CDR1 and CDR2 sequences are DFQATT and SNEGSKA (reference sequence). CDR3 length equals 17 residues. Here the CDR3 DNA reads TGCAGTGCTAGAGTAGGACCTGCAGGGGGAAGGGGGTACATTAAGTACTTC. This gives the protein CSARVGPAGGRGYIKYF.

This clonotype was counted only a few times. One end of the junction does not line up with germline, which may come from a read error. The chain has TRBV5-8 and TRBJ1-2; no clear D gene. This CDR3 spans 14 amino acids. Germline V gene sequence: CDR1 SGHTS, CDR2 YDEGEE. CDR3 loop: CASTLDGANYGYTF. The CDR3 nucleotides are TGTGCCAGCACCTTGGACGGAGCTAACTATGGCTACACCTTC.

This clonotype has more than one count but fewer than ten. This chain uses TRBV27 with TRBJ2-2; TRBD1 might be the D (5 bases). This CDR3 region has 16 residues. CDR1 is MNHEY, CDR2 SMNVEV, per germline (reference sequence). V was trimmed by 4 bases and J by 4 bases, leaving 16 bases between them. The CDR3 loop reads CASSSPETAFTGELFF. The CDR3 bases are TGTGCCAGCAGTTCCCCTGAGACAGCTTTCACCGGGGAGCTGTTTTTT.

This clonotype was observed many times. V and J are TRBV7-9 and TRBJ2-5; 11 bases align to TRBD1. Germline V gene sequence: CDR1 SEHNR, CDR2 FQNEAQ (reference sequence). Trimming removed 5 bases from V and 5 bases from J; junction bases left unmatched: 7. The CDR3 spans 15 residues. The CDR3 loop is CASSPPGTGGETQYF. In DNA, the CDR3 is TGTGCCAGCAGCCCACCCGGGACAGGGGGGGAGACCCAGTACTTC. The variable domain in full, completed from reference TRBV7-9 and TRBJ2-5, reads DTGVSQNPRHKITKRGQNVTFRCDPISEHNRLYWYRQTLGQGPEFLTYFQNEAQLEKSRLLSDRFSAERPKGSFSTLEIQRTEQGDSAMYLCASSPPGTGGETQYFGPGTRLLVL.

This clonotype occurred many times. The genes are TRBV7-2 and TRBJ1-1; D unresolved. V was cut by 7 bases and J by 4 bases, with 19 bases left in between. This CDR3 has 15 amino acids. Germline lookup yields CDR1 SGHTA and CDR2 FQGNSA. This CDR3 reads CASTVPISTATEAFF. The CDR3 region has the DNA TGTGCCAGCACCGTACCCATATCTACCGCCACTGAAGCTTTCTTT.

There are many counts of this clonotype. The rearrangement joins TRBV20-1 to TRBJ1-2, with TRBD1 matching 7 bases. V shed 6 bases, J shed 7 bases, and the junction held 14 bases outside the gene matches. Germline CDR1 is DFQATT and CDR2 is SNEGSKA (reference sequence). The CDR3 consists of 14 residues. The CDR3 DNA reads TGCAGTGCCATACCTCGACAGGGCATAGGTGGCTACACCTTC. Translation: CSAIPRQGIGGYTF.

This clonotype was counted ten times or more. J is TRBJ2-5 and V is TRBV19, with D unclear. Between the trimmed V and J ends, which lost 6 bases and 7 bases, there was a span of 9 bases. The length of the CDR3 is 11 residues. Per the germline V gene, CDR1 is LNHDA and CDR2 is SQIVND (reference sequence). CDR3 sequence reads: CASSTLGTQYF. DNA for the CDR3: TGTGCCAGTAGCACCCTGGGGACCCAGTACTTC.

The chain is built from TRBV12-3 or TRBV12-4 and TRBJ1-2; 8 nucleotides agree with TRBD1. Trimming took 5 bases from V and 6 from J; bases not matched to a gene: 8. The CDR3 extends over 14 amino acids. As DNA, the CDR3 is TGTGCCAGCAGTACCAGACAGGGGTCCCATGGCTACACCTTC. The encoded protein is CASSTRQGSHGYTF.

Concerning this clonotype itself: A read error is possible here, since a much larger clone lies one base away. The chain links TRBV4-3 to TRBJ1-3, with D possibly matching TRBD1 (6 bases). CDR3 length: 15 amino acids. CDR1 is LGHNA and CDR2 is YSLEER in the germline V gene. Here the CDR3 reads CASSQDRTVGITIYF. The CDR3, as DNA: TGCGCCAGCAGCCAAGATCGGACAGTCGGAATCACCATATATTTT.

The chain has TRBV12-5 and TRBJ2-7; D ambiguous. The CDR3 length is 17 residues. Germline V gives CDR1 LGHNT, CDR2 FRNRAP. The V end was cut by 2 bases, the J end by 2 bases, with 19 bases between. The chain's CDR3 is CASGLPPWTGYAYEQYF. The CDR3, as DNA: TGTGCTAGTGGTTTGCCCCCCTGGACGGGCTACGCCTACGAGCAGTACTTC. The variable domain in full, with the rest retrieved from reference TRBV12-5 and TRBJ2-7, is DARVTQTPRHKVTEMGQEVTMRCQPILGHNTVFWYRQTMMQGLELLAYFRNRAPLDDSGMPKDRFSAEMPDATLATLKIQPSEPRDSAVYFCASGLPPWTGYAYEQYFGPGTRLTVT.

In its sample, this clonotype was seen a few times. V gene TRBV12-3 or TRBV12-4 combines with J gene TRBJ1-1; D is possibly TRBD1 (5 bases). This CDR3 comprises 13 residues. V shed 0 bases and J shed 11 bases, with 13 bases lying between them. This chain's CDR3 is CASSLAVGGWAFF. In DNA, the CDR3 is TGTGCCAGCAGTTTAGCGGTCGGGGGTTGGGCTTTCTTT.

In the case of this clonotype: The junction shows a germline mismatch at one end, possibly a read error. V gene TRBV6-1 combines with J gene TRBJ2-2, with D perhaps matching TRBD1 or TRBD2 (5 bases each). The CDR3 sequence is 15 residues long. Looked up from germline, CDR1 is MNHNS and CDR2 is SASEGT. CDR3 residues: CASTSTAGFSGDLFF. CDR3 DNA: TGTGCCAGCACCTCGACAGCTGGGTTCTCCGGGGATCTGTTTTTT.

This clonotype was detected many times. This sequence joins TRBV12-3 or TRBV12-4 and TRBJ1-5; 7 bases map to TRBD1. Trimming cost V 0 bases and J 9 bases; bases outside gene matches: 2. The CDR3 has 13 residues. The CDR3 DNA reads as TGTGCCAGCAGTTTAGCAAACAGGGGGCCCCAGCATTTT. This gives the protein CASSLANRGPQHF.

This clonotype was recorded many times. The chain couples TRBV19 to TRBJ2-7; D not resolved. CDR1 is LNHDA and CDR2 is SQIVND in the germline V gene (reference sequence). V lost 3 bases and J lost 2, with 11 bases in between. The length of the CDR3 is 14 residues. CDR3 protein: CASSIRHTAYEQYF. For the CDR3, the DNA is TGTGCCAGTAGTATTAGACATACGGCCTACGAGCAGTACTTC.

This clonotype was seen at least ten times. The chain has TRBV6-1 and TRBJ2-7, with 9 bases aligning to TRBD1. Unmatched junction bases numbered 12, after V lost 4 bases and J lost 2 bases. CDR3 size: 17 residues. Germline-derived CDR1 and CDR2 are MNHNS and SASEGT. The CDR3 is CASSAKSYRDRAYEQYF. The CDR3 region has the DNA TGTGCCAGCAGTGCGAAGTCCTACCGGGACAGGGCCTACGAGCAGTACTTC.

This clonotype was seen a handful of times. A read error may explain this, as a much larger clone is one base away. The chain links TRBV20-1 to TRBJ2-3; perhaps TRBD2 as D (6 bases). The V gene lost 4 bases and the J gene lost 6 bases, with 14 bases spanning the gap. Germline CDR1 is DFQATT and CDR2 is SNEGSKA (reference sequence). The CDR3 loop spans 13 amino acids. The DNA of the CDR3 is TGCAGTGCTACCGGGACTGTAACGGATACGCAGTATTTT. The encoded protein is CSATGTVTDTQYF.

In its sample, this clonotype was seen many times. V is TRBV28 and J is TRBJ1-2, with a weak D call TRBD1 (6 bases). Germline loops: CDR1 MDHEN, CDR2 SYDVKM. V was shortened by 6 bases and J by 7 bases, with 24 bases between the two germline ends. CDR3 length equals 16 residues. DNA for the CDR3: TGTGCCAGCAGCCCTCTTACGGGGGGAGGGGGTAGTGGCTACACCTTC. Translating it yields CASSPLTGGGGSGYTF.